The next 10 T cell receptor beta chains were all read from a single sample in a study of T cells in localized non-small cell lung cancer. Generated by immunoSEQ multiplex PCR, the TCRdb table keeps only in-frame clones and is missing some. The sample has about 950 clones, around 17% seen once. Sequencing was performed on lung tumor tissue, taken before any cancer treatment. The receptors were sampled from a female donor at least 60 years old with stage I squamous cell lung carcinoma.

This clone has just a few counts. The rearrangement uses TRBV6-8 and TRBJ2-5; D not certain. The germline V gene has CDR1 MNHGY and CDR2 SAAAGT. The CDR3 spans 14 residues. Trimming pared 3 bases from V and 0 bases from J, leaving 8 bases between. CDR3 bases: TGTGCCAGCAGTTATTCGGAATACCAAGAGACCCAGTACTTC. Translated: CASSYSEYQETQYF.

This chain joins TRBV15 and TRBJ1-1, with D possibly TRBD1 on 6 matching bases. Germline V gene sequence: CDR1 LNHNV, CDR2 YYDKDF (reference sequence). This CDR3 is 15 amino acids long. The V gene lost 3 bases and the J gene lost 4 bases, with 15 bases spanning the gap. CDR3 coding DNA: TGTGCCACCAGCAGGACAGGCCCCCGGCGCACTGAAGCTTTCTTT. Its translation: CATSRTGPRRTEAFF. The full variable domain, its missing parts supplied by reference TRBV15 and TRBJ1-1, is DAMVIQNPRYQVTQFGKPVTLSCSQTLNHNVMYWYQQKSSQAPKLLFHYYDKDFNNEADTPDNFQSRRPNTSFCFLDIRSPGLGDTAMYLCATSRTGPRRTEAFFGQGTRLTVV.

CDR3 loop: CASVPSEGLAKNIQYF. The CDR3 DNA reads as TGTGCTAGTGTCCCAAGTGAAGGATTAGCCAAAAACATTCAGTACTTC. The V and J genes are TRBV12-5 and TRBJ2-4; D is uncertain. The CDR3 is made up of 16 amino acids. The germline CDR1 and CDR2 sequences are LGHNT and FRNRAP. V was clipped by 7 bases and J by 0 bases, with 16 bases between them.

This clone is large in the sample. The chain has TRBV30 and TRBJ2-7; D possibly corresponds to TRBD2 (6 bases). The CDR3 has 14 residues. Germline values: CDR1 GTSNPN, CDR2 SVGIG (reference sequence). V gave up 5 bases and J gave up 3 bases, with 17 bases separating them. DNA of the CDR3: TGTGCCTGGGCCGTCGGGGGACGGTACTACGAGCAGTACTTC. Its translation is CAWAVGGRYYEQYF.

The rearrangement uses TRBV19 and TRBJ1-1, with 8 bases lining up with TRBD1. The CDR3 is 18 amino acids. V lost 4 bases to trimming and J lost 1 base; unmatched junction nucleotides: 14. Germline V gene data show CDR1 as LNHDA and CDR2 as SQIVND (reference sequence). CDR3 region: CASSSLRDRSKSNTEAFF. CDR3 sequence (DNA): TGTGCCAGTAGTAGCCTCCGGGACAGGTCGAAGTCGAACACTGAAGCTTTCTTT.

For the CDR3, the DNA is TGCGCCAGCAGCTCCACAGGGGTGACCTACGAGCAGTACTTC. This translates into CASSSTGVTYEQYF. V usage is TRBV5-1 and J usage is TRBJ2-7; 7 bases match TRBD1. The germline V gene has CDR1 SGHRS and CDR2 YFSETQ. The length of the CDR3 is 14 residues. Trimming at V came to 3 bases and at J to 2 bases, leaving 5 bases not matched to a gene.

This rearrangement joins TRBV7-2 to TRBJ2-2; D is unresolved. CDR3 length: 13 residues. Germline-derived CDR1 and CDR2 are SGHTA and FQGNSA. V dropped 5 bases and J dropped 1 base, with 5 bases sitting between them. CDR3 nucleotide sequence: TGTGCCAGCAGCCTCTTGAACACCGGGGAGCTGTTTTTT. Its protein is CASSLLNTGELFF.

This clone qualifies as large. The rearrangement joins TRBV9 to TRBJ1-5; no clear D. V was clipped by 5 bases and J by 3 bases, with 9 bases between them. CDR1 is SGDLS, CDR2 YYNGEE, per germline. This CDR3 has 13 amino acids. The CDR3 region is CASSENTNQPQHF. In DNA form, the CDR3 reads TGTGCCAGCAGTGAAAATACCAATCAGCCCCAGCATTTT.

A few counts support this clone. The rearrangement links TRBV19 to TRBJ1-4; tentatively, D is TRBD1 (5 bases). Germline V gene lookup returns CDR1 LNHDA and CDR2 SQIVND (reference sequence). V was trimmed by 3 bases and J by 2 bases, leaving 13 bases between them. The CDR3 is made up of 16 amino acids. CDR3 sequence reads: CASSIAPGRTNEKLFF. Written as DNA, the CDR3 is TGTGCCAGTAGTATTGCGCCGGGACGGACTAATGAAAAACTGTTTTTT.

The V and J genes are TRBV19 and TRBJ2-7, with TRBD1 matching 9 bases. The germline V gene has CDR1 LNHDA and CDR2 SQIVND (reference sequence). The CDR3 covers 13 residues. Trimming at V came to 7 bases and at J to 8 bases, leaving 9 bases not matched to a gene. Here the CDR3 DNA reads TGTGCCAGTACCCCTAGGGACAGGGTGCAGCAGTACTTC. Amino acid sequence: CASTPRDRVQQYF.